This T cell receptor beta chain was documented in a study of blood T cell repertoires in COVID-19. Libraries were prepared by immunoSEQ multiplex PCR; TCRdb keeps only in-frame clonotypes and omits some of them. This sample has approximately 250,000 clones, with about 89% found just once. The V gene lost 3 bases and the J gene lost 10 bases, with 16 bases spanning the gap. Germline lookup yields CDR1 SGHRS and CDR2 YFSETQ. The CDR3 covers 13 residues. The receptor's source is a woman aged 60-75 years who had recovered from COVID-19. The specimen sequenced was peripheral blood. The gene calls are TRBV5-1 and TRBJ1-2; a weak D match, TRBD1 (5 bases). In DNA form, the CDR3 reads TGCGCCAGCAGCTCCCCACCCAGGGATGACTACACCTTC. This translates into CASSSPPRDDYTF.